This T cell receptor beta chain was obtained from a study of T-cell memory formation after mild COVID-19. Study-level background: TCR clusters largely stayed donor specific.

This clonotype was counted only a few times. Its target is unknown. V dropped 2 bases and J dropped 2 bases, with 5 bases sitting between them. The CDR3 runs to 13 residues. Looked up from germline, CDR1 is SGHTA and CDR2 is FQGTGA. Employing constant-segment primers, 5'RACE generated TCR alpha and TCR beta cDNA libraries bearing sample barcodes and UMIs. TCRdb called the 5' RACE reads again in MiXCR, with one record for every CDR3 protein. The data contain hundreds of thousands of distinct CDR3 sequences, roughly 15% of them singletons. Regarding the study as a whole: SARS-CoV-2 specificity of second-wave clones peaking day 37 was unconfirmed. The pre-infection memory compartment contained some responding clones, suggesting cross-reactive memory joined.

The source is a young man who had mild COVID-19 (a few samples of this study predate the infection). Cell type and time point are not known. The sequencing sample was made of PBMCs or a T cell subset sorted from them (not recorded which). This chain links TRBV7-3 with TRBJ2-3, with a tentative D call TRBD2 (5 bases). As DNA, the CDR3 is TGTGCCAGCAGCTTAGACTACACAGATACGCAGTATTTT. Translating gives CASSLDYTDTQYF.